This T cell receptor beta chain was retrieved from a study of cytomegalovirus exposure and HLA in healthy donors. General study results and limits: Data from an earlier analysis indicated that most TCR beta V segments were productive either about 87% or about 30% of the time. Of the V segments, some could not be distinguished, including TRBV6-2 and TRBV6-3, and were excluded.

This clone has a handful of counts. The antigen is unknown. This PCR relied on a set of 60 Vbeta primers and 13 Jbeta primers. Sequencing used immunoSEQ multiplex PCR; TCRdb keeps in-frame clones, though not all of them. Found here are tens of thousands of clones, under 85% of them singletons; the top ten hold less than 3.5%. Germline CDR1 and CDR2: GTSNPN and SVGIG (reference sequence). V lost 8 bases and J 5 bases, leaving 12 bases between the germline ends. This CDR3 is 12 amino acids long. V gene TRBV30 combines with J gene TRBJ2-2, with a tentative D call TRBD1 (5 bases). Specimen: PBMCs. This TCR was sampled from a woman aged 25 to 39 in good health and CMV-seronegative. The CDR3 DNA is TGTGCCGGGCACCACAGGACCGGGGAGCTGTTTTTT. Protein product: CAGHHRTGELFF.